This T cell receptor beta chain appears in the sequencing data of a study of control samples from healthy donors and cancer patients. Libraries were prepared by immunoSEQ multiplex PCR; TCRdb keeps only in-frame clonotypes and omits some of them. The sample has around 90,000 clones, about 84% seen once. Trimming removed 1 base from V and 2 bases from J, with 11 bases in between. From germline, CDR1 is SEHNR and CDR2 FQNEAQ (reference sequence). This CDR3 spans 15 amino acids. The origin of this receptor is a woman aged 40 to 50 in good health. This chain links TRBV7-9 with TRBJ1-1, with D unclear. The sample was blood. The CDR3 DNA reads TGTGCCAGCAGCTTAGTTCGGGGAACTAACACTGAAGCTTTCTTT. It specifies CASSLVRGTNTEAFF. Using reference TRBV7-9 and TRBJ1-1 for the parts outside the CDR3, the full variable domain is DTGVSQNPRHKITKRGQNVTFRCDPISEHNRLYWYRQTLGQGPEFLTYFQNEAQLEKSRLLSDRFSAERPKGSFSTLEIQRTEQGDSAMYLCASSLVRGTNTEAFFGQGTRLTVV.